Presented here are 13 T cell receptor delta chains from one specimen sequenced in a study of Vδ1+ human thymocytes. The study's findings and limits: Highly polyclonal TRG and TRD repertoires with Gaussian CDR3 length distributions appeared in thymus.

Their specific antigens are unknown. RNA was extracted from the cells and then reverse transcribed. Pooled V-gene forward primers with one constant-region reverse primer generated the CDR3 amplicons by multiplex PCR. TCRdb reanalysed the multiplex PCR reads via CATT. The profile shows more than 45,000 delta-chain clones, about 16% of them singletons. Specimen: Vdelta1+ gamma-delta thymocytes from the thymus. Subset of the sample: FACS-sorted CD3+ TCRalphabeta- TCRVdelta1+ TCRVdelta2- thymocytes. These TCRs come from a girl less than two years old who had congenital heart surgery.

The V call is TRDV1, the J call TRDJ1; D gene unclear. The CDR3 has 15 residues. V was clipped by 1 base and J by 2 bases, with 11 bases between them. Germline V CDR1 and CDR2: TSWWSYY, QGS. CDR3 in amino acids: CALGEHPSGTDKLIF. The DNA of the CDR3 is TGTGCTCTTGGGGAACACCCCTCCGGTACCGATAAACTCATCTTT.

This clone was counted only a few times. This rearrangement joins TRDV2 to TRDJ1, with 10 bases matching TRDD3. The V gene end was trimmed by 0 bases and the J gene end by 2 bases; junction bases not matched to a gene: 14. The CDR3 is 19 amino acids. Germline CDR1 reads GEAIGNYY; CDR2 reads EKD. The CDR3 DNA sequence: TGTGCCTGTGACACCGGGTGGGGCTGGGGGATAAGCTGTACCGATAAACTCATCTTT. Encoded protein: CACDTGWGWGISCTDKLIF.

The chain is built from TRDV2 and TRDJ1; 11 positions agree with TRDD3. J lost 3 bases, V lost 0 bases, and 8 bases had no gene match. The CDR3 spans 17 residues. Germline lookup yields CDR1 GEAIGNYY and CDR2 EKD. DNA for the CDR3: TGTGCCTGTGACACCTGCGATGGGGGATACGATCCCGATAAACTCATCTTT. It encodes CACDTCDGGYDPDKLIF.

This clone showed up just a few times. The rearrangement links TRDV1 to TRDJ1; 9 positions match TRDD3. This CDR3 contains 21 residues. Trimming took 0 bases from V and 2 from J; bases not matched to a gene: 19. CDR1 and CDR2 (germline): TSWWSYY, QGS. The CDR3 spells CALGELAAPTVGDSETDKLIF. For the CDR3, the DNA is TGTGCTCTTGGGGAACTAGCAGCGCCTACGGTGGGGGATAGTGAGACCGATAAACTCATCTTT.

This clone was found a few times. The V call is TRDV1, the J call TRDJ1; maybe TRDD3 (5 bases). Between the trimmed V and J ends, which lost 2 bases and 4 bases, there was a span of 23 bases. Germline CDR1 reads TSWWSYY; CDR2 reads QGS. This CDR3 has 18 amino acids. In DNA, the CDR3 is TGTGCTCTTGGGGAATCCGCCGGTCCCGGGAGGCTGGGCGATAAACTCATCTTT. This translates into CALGESAGPGRLGDKLIF.

This clone was recorded a few times. The chain recombines TRDV1 with TRDJ1; 7 positions match TRDD2. Germline CDR1 reads TSWWSYY; CDR2 reads QGS. V lost 4 bases to trimming and J lost 7 bases; unmatched junction nucleotides: 9. The CDR3 runs 14 residues. The CDR3 here is CALGVPTLSAKLIF. The CDR3 DNA is TGTGCTCTTGGGGTTCCTACCCTCTCTGCTAAACTCATCTTT.

This clone came up a few times. It is unclear where the CDR3 begins or ends on the DNA, so no DNA is shown, and the CDR3 is as TCRdb lists it. This sequence joins TRDV1 and TRDJ1; the table names TRDD3, a call not compared with the DNA. The germline V gene has CDR1 TSWWSYY and CDR2 QGS. The CDR3 length is 20 residues, termini included. The CDR3 sequence is CALGRFPTWVGGGNTDKPIF.

Relative to its sample, this clone is medium-sized. This chain links TRDV2 with TRDJ1, with 9 bases aligning to TRDD3. J was trimmed by 2 bases and V by 5 bases; bases with no gene match: 11. CDR1 and CDR2 from the germline V gene are GEAIGNYY and EKD. This CDR3 is built from 16 residues. The CDR3 loop is CACVLGGYSATDKLIF. CDR3 nucleotides: TGTGCCTGTGTATTAGGGGGATACTCCGCGACCGATAAACTCATCTTT.

V and J are TRDV1 and TRDJ1; 9 bases align to TRDD2. The germline V gene encodes CDR1 TSWWSYY and CDR2 QGS. The CDR3 spans 18 residues. Trimming took 7 bases from V and 5 from J; bases not matched to a gene: 20. The CDR3 loop reads CALASGAFLHRAWDKLIF. For the CDR3, the DNA is TGTGCTCTTGCCTCAGGAGCCTTCCTACATCGGGCCTGGGATAAACTCATCTTT.

The J gene is TRDJ1, the V gene TRDV1; 13 bases are shared with TRDD3. CDR1 and CDR2 (germline): TSWWSYY, QGS. The junction had 13 bases not matched to a gene; V was cut back by 3 bases and J by 3 bases. The CDR3 spans 19 residues. CDR3 residues: CALGEPSNLLGDTPDKLIF. CDR3 sequence (DNA): TGTGCTCTTGGGGAGCCCTCAAATCTACTGGGGGATACGCCCGATAAACTCATCTTT.

The rearrangement uses TRDV1 and TRDJ1; 10 nucleotides match TRDD3. Germline CDR1 is TSWWSYY and CDR2 is QGS. With V trimmed by 2 bases and J by 2 bases, 14 bases remained unmatched. The CDR3 is 19 residues long. CDR3 region: CALGEIVGDTDEGTDKLIF. The CDR3 coding sequence is TGTGCTCTTGGGGAAATTGTGGGGGATACTGATGAGGGGACCGATAAACTCATCTTT.

This rearrangement joins TRDV1 to TRDJ1; perhaps TRDD3 as D (5 bases). Germline values: CDR1 TSWWSYY, CDR2 QGS. The V gene lost 2 bases and the J gene lost 6 bases, with 31 bases spanning the gap. This CDR3 is built from 20 residues. CDR3 DNA sequence: TGTGCTCTTGGGGAAGCCCCCTCCTTACCGGTGGGCACGAGGGATTATAAACTCATCTTT. Translating it yields CALGEAPSLPVGTRDYKLIF.

This clone is termed medium-sized (0.01 to 0.1%). The chain has TRDV2 and TRDJ3; 8 bases agree with TRDD3. The CDR3 covers 16 residues. The germline V gene encodes CDR1 GEAIGNYY and CDR2 EKD. The trim removed 3 bases at V and 2 bases at J, leaving 2 bases unmatched. The CDR3 region is CACDPGGTWDTRQMFF. DNA for the CDR3: TGTGCCTGTGACCCTGGGGGAACCTGGGACACCCGACAGATGTTTTTC.